This T cell receptor beta chain was obtained from a study of T cell responses to AZD1222 COVID-19 vaccine listed by TCRdb under 2021. Context from the whole study: AZD1222 recipients with second doses at about 4 weeks or about 12 weeks were pooled, because spike-specific TCR depth and breadth did not differ between schedules. Trial participants were enrolled into age subgroups of 18-55, 56-69 and 70-plus years, which contained 148, 28 and 57 TCR-sequenced participants, respectively. A total of 230 or so trial participants underwent TCR sequencing, of whom 200 to 220 received two doses of AZD1222 and about 25 received two doses of the MenACWY control vaccine. Overall study results and their limits: Nearly half of unique spike-specific TCRs reportedly recognized epitopes outside regions mutated in the B.1.351 and B.1.1.7 variants. Only a handful of AZD1222 recipients were SARS-CoV-2 seropositive at baseline, limiting conclusions about previously exposed vaccinees. The whole spike protein was spanned by vaccine-associated CD4 TCRs, and dominant responses were seen in regions 160-218 and 743-854. Participants were mostly white British and included more females than males, and it was suggested by the authors that clonal diversity may have been underestimated. Because no samples from the day 14 peak response were available, repertoires could be characterized only after the peak T cell response. After two AZD1222 doses, spike-specific TCR breadth and depth were significantly higher than at day 0 and than in MenACWY recipients. In the small 56-69-year group, the increase in depth fell short of significance, most likely because of low power.

Interpreted using the paper, the time point label stands for: baseline before first vaccination. Vaccinee samples came from UK trials COV001 and COV002, including a single-blind randomized controlled phase 2/3 trial of AZD1222 (ChAdOx1 nCoV-19) in healthy adults. For TCRbeta chain sequencing, PBMC samples were collected from trial participants at day 0 and at day 28 after the second dose. V is cut back by 2 bases and J by 4 bases, with 7 bases in the junction unmatched. In the germline V gene (reference sequence), CDR1 corresponds to GTSNPN and CDR2 to SVGIG. The CDR3 numbers 14 residues from cysteine through phenylalanine. The entry retains the CDR3 DNA only, 42 bases that are in frame from base 1. The CDR3 regions of human TCRbeta chains were analyzed by immunosequencing. As for how the authors treated the data: Repertoire TCRs were checked for matches against a reference library of SARS-CoV-2-specific TCRs that had been generated using the MIRA antigen-specificity platform. Breadth meant the fraction of unique TCRs that were SARS-CoV-2-associated, whereas depth meant the fraction of total T cells that were SARS-CoV-2-associated. Using the MIRA data, each spike-specific TCR was mapped to the spike region that the TCR reacts to and placed in a CD4 or CD8 class. Log10-transformed breadth and depth values were compared by one-way ANOVA with Sidak's multiple comparisons tests. The table was pulled from immuneACCESS by TCRdb, which kept in-frame rearrangements only. Such tables lose some clones; where checked, under half of the loss comes from unresolved V genes, and the rest has no known cause. That table furnishes V, J and clone size, whereas the DNA furnished D and trimming. This sample has about 180,000 clones in its table, and approximately 92% of those were observed once. The ten largest clones capture around 2.6% of the sample.

Worth noting for this clone: Its antigen remains unidentified. No quality values exist for individual bases; no much larger clone is one base distant.

The sequence came from an adult in good health. The rearrangement joined TRBV30 to TRBJ1-1, and TRBD1 aligns with 7 junction nucleotides. The specimen comprised peripheral blood, sampled on day 0 of AZD1222 vaccination. The CDR3 loop reads CAWSLQGTPTEAFF. The DNA reads TGTGCCTGGAGTCTACAGGGGACCCCCACTGAAGCTTTCTTT.